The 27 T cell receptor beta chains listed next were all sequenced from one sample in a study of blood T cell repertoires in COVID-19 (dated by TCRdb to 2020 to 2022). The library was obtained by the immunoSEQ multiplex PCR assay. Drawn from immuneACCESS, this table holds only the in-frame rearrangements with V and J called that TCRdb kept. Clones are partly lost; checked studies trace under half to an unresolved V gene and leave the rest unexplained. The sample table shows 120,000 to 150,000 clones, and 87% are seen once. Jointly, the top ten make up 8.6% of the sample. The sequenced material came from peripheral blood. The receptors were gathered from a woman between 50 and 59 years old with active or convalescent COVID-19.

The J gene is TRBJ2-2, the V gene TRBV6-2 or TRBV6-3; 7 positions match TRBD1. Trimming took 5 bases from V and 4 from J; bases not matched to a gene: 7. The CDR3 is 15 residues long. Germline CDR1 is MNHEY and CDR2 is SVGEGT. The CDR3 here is CASSPWTGPTGELFF. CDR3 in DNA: TGTGCCAGCAGTCCCTGGACAGGACCCACCGGGGAGCTGTTTTTT.

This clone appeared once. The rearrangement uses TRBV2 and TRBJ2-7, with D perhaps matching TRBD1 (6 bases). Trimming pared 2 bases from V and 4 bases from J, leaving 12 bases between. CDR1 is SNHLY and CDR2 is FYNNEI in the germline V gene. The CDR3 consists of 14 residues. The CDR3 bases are TGTGCCAGCAGTGAAAGGGGCAGGGGATACGAGCAGTACTTC. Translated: CASSERGRGYEQYF.

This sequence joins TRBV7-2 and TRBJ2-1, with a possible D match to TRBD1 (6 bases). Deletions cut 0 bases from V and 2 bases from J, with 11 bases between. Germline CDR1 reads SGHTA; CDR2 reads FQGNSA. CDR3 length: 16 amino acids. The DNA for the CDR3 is TGTGCCAGCAGCTTAGCGATAGGGGACACCTACAATGAGCAGTTCTTC. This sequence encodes CASSLAIGDTYNEQFF.

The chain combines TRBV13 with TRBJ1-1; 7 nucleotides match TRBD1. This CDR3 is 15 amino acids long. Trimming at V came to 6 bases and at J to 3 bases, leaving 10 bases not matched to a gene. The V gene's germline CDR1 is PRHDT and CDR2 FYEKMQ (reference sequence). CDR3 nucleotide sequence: TGTGCCAGCAGGGATCACAGGGGTAAGGACACTGAAGCTTTCTTT. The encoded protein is CASRDHRGKDTEAFF.

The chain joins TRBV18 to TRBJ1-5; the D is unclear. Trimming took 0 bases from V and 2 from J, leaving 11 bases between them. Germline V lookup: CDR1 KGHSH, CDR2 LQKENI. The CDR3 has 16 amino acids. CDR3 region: CASSPPAAAGNQPQHF. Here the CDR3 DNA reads TGTGCCAGCTCACCACCTGCGGCAGCCGGCAATCAGCCCCAGCATTTT.

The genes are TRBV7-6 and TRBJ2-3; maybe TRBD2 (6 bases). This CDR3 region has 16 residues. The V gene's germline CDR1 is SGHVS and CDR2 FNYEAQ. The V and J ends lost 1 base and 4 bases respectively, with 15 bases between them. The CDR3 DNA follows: TGTGCCAGCAGCTTAGTTGCGGGGCGGGCATCAGATACGCAGTATTTT. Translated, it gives CASSLVAGRASDTQYF.

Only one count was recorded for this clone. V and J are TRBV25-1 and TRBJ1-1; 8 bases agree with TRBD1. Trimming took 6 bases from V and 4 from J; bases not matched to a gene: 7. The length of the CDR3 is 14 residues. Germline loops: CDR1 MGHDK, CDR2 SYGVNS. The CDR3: CASSRRTGITEAFF. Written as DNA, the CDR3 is TGTGCCAGCAGCCGCCGGACAGGGATCACTGAAGCTTTCTTT.

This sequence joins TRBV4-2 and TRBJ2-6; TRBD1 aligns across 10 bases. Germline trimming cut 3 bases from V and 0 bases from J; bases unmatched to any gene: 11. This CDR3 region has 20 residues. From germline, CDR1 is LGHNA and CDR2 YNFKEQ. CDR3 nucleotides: TGTGCCAGCAGCCACCGTCCGGGACAGGGGCTAAGCTCTGGGGCCAACGTCCTGACTTTC. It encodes CASSHRPGQGLSSGANVLTF.

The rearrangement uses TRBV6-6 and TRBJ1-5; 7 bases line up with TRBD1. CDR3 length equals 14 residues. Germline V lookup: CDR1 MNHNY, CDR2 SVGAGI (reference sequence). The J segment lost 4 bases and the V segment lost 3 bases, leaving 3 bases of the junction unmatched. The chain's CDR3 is CASSYGDRNQPQHF. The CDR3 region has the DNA TGTGCCAGCAGTTATGGGGACAGAAATCAGCCCCAGCATTTT.

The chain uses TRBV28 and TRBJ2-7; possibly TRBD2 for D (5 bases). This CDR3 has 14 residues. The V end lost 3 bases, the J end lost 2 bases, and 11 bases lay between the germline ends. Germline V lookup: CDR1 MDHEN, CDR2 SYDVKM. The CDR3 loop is CASSLSGSPYEQYF. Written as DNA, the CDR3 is TGTGCCAGCAGTTTGTCGGGATCCCCCTACGAGCAGTACTTC.

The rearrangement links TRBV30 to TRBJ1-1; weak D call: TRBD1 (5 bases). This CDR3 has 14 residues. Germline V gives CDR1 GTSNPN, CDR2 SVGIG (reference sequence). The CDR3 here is CVTAVWGRNTEAFF. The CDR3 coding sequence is TGTGTCACAGCCGTTTGGGGCCGGAACACTGAAGCTTTCTTT. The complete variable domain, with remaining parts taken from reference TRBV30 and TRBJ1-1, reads SQTIHQWPATLVQPVGSPLSLECTVEGTSNPNLYWYRQAAGRGLQLLFYSVGIGQISSEVPQNLSASRPQDRQFILSSKKLLLSDSGFYLCVTAVWGRNTEAFFGQGTRLTVV.

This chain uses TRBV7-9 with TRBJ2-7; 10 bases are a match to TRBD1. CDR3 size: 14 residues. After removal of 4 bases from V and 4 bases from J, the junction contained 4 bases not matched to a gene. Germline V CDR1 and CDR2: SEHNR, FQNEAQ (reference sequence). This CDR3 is CASSSRQGAYEQYF. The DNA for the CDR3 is TGTGCCAGCAGCTCCCGACAGGGGGCTTACGAGCAGTACTTC.

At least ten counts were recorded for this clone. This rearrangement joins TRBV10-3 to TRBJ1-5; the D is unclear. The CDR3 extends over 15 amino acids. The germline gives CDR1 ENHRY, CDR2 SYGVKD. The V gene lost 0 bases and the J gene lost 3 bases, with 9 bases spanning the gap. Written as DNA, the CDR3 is TGTGCCATCAGTGAGTCCGCAGGAAACAATCAGCCCCAGCATTTT. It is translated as CAISESAGNNQPQHF.

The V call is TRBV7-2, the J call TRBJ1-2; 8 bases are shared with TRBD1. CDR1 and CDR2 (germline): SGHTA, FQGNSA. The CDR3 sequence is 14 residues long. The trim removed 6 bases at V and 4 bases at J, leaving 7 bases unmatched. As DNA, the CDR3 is TGTGCCAGCAGTTTTGACAGGGGAGCCTATGGCTACACCTTC. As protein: CASSFDRGAYGYTF.

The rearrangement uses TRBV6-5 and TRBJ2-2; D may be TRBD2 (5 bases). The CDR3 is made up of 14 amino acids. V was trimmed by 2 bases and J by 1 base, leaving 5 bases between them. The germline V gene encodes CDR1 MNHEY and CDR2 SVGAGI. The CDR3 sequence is CASSYGGNTGELFF. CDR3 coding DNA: TGTGCCAGCAGTTACGGAGGGAACACCGGGGAGCTGTTTTTT.

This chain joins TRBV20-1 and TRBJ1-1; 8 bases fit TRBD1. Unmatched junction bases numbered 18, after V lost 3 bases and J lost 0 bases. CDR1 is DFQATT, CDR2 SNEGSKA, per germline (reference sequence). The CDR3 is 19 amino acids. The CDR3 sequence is CSASPVGGQGAPMNTEAFF. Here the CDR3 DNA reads TGCAGTGCTAGTCCAGTGGGGGGGCAGGGGGCCCCCATGAACACTGAAGCTTTCTTT.

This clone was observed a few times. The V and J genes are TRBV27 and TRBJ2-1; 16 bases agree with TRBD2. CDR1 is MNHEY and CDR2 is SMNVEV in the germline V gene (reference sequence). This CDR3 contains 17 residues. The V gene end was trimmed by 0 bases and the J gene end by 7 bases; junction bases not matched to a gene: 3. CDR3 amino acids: CASSLSGLAGGSNEQFF. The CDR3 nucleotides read TGTGCCAGCAGTTTATCGGGACTAGCGGGAGGGTCTAATGAGCAGTTCTTC.

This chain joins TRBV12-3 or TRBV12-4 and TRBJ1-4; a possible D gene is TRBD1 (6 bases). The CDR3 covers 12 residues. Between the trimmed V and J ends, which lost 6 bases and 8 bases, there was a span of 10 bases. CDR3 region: CASSGTSEKLFF. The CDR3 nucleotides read TGTGCCAGCAGCGGGACATCCGAAAAACTGTTTTTT.

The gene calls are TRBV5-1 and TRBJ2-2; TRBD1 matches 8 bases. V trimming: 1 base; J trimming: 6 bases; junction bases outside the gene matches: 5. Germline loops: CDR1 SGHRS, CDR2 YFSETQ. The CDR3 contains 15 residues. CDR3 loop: CASSLPQGDAGELFF. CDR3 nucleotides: TGCGCCAGCAGCTTGCCACAGGGGGACGCCGGGGAGCTGTTTTTT. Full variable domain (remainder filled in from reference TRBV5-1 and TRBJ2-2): KAGVTQTPRYLIKTRGQQVTLSCSPISGHRSVSWYQQTPGQGLQFLFEYFSETQRNKGNFPGRFSGRQFSNSRSEMNVSTLELGDSALYLCASSLPQGDAGELFFGEGSRLTVL.

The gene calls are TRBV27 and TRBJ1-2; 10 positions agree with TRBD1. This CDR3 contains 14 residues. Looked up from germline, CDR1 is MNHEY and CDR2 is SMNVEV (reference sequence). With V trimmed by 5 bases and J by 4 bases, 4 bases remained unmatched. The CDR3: CASSTRDRGYGYTF. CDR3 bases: TGTGCCAGCAGTACAAGGGACAGGGGCTATGGCTACACCTTC.

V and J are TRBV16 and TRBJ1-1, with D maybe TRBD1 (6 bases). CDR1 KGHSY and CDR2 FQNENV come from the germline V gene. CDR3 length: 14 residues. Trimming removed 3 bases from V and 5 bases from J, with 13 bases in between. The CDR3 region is CASSHGRGRTEAFF. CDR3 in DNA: TGTGCCAGCAGCCACGGCAGGGGTCGGACTGAAGCTTTCTTT.

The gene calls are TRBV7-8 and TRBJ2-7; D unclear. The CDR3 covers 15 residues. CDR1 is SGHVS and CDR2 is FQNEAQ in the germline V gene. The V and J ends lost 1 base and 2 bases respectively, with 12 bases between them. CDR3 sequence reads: CASSLEASATYEQYF. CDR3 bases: TGTGCCAGCAGCTTAGAGGCTTCAGCGACCTACGAGCAGTACTTC.

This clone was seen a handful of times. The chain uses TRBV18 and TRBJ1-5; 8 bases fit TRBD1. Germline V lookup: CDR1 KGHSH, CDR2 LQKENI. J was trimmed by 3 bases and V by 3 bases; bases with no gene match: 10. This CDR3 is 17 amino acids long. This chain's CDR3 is CASSPGGTGGLNQPQHF. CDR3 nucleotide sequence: TGTGCCAGCTCACCTGGTGGGACAGGAGGACTCAATCAGCCCCAGCATTTT.

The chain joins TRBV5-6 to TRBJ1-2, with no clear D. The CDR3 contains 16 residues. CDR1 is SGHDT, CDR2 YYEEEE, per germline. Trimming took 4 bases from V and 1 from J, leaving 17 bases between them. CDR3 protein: CASSLRFGEFNYGYTF. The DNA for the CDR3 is TGTGCCAGCAGCCTACGCTTTGGGGAGTTTAACTATGGCTACACCTTC.

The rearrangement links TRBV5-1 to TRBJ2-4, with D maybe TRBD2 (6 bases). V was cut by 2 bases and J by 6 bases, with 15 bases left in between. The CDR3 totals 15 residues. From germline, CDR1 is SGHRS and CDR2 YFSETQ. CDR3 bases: TGCGCCAGCAGCTTATCAGCCAGGGACTTAAACATTCAGTACTTC. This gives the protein CASSLSARDLNIQYF.

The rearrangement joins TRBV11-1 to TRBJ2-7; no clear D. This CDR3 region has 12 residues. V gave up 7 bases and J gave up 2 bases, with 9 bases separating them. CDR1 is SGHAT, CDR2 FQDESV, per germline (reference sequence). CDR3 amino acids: CASTTNPYEQYF. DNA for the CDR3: TGTGCCAGCACCACTAACCCCTACGAGCAGTACTTC.

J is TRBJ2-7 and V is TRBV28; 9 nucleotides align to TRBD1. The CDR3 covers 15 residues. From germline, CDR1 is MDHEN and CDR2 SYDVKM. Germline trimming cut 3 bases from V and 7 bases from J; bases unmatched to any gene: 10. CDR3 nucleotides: TGTGCCAGCAGTTTCCTCGGACAGGGGCTTGGGGAGCAGTACTTC. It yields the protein CASSFLGQGLGEQYF.